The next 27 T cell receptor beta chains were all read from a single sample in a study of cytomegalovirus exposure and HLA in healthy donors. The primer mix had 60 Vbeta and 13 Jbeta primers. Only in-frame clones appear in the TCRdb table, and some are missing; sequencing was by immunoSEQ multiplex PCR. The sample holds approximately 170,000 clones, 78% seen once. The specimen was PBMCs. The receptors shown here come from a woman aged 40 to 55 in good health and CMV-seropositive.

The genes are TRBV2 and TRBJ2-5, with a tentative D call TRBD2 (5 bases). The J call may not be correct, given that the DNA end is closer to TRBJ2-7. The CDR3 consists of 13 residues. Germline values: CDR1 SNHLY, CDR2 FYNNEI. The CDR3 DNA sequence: TGTGCCAGCAGTGACGGAGGCTCCTACGAGCAGTACTTC. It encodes CASSDGGSYEQYF.

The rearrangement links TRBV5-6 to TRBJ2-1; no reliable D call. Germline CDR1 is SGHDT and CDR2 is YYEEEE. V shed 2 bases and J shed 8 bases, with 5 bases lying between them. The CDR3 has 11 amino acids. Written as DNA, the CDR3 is TGTGCCAGCAGCTTTGAGGATGAGCAGTTCTTC. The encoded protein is CASSFEDEQFF.

The CDR3 DNA follows: TGTGCCAGCAGCTTAGTGCAGGGGTCGTATTCACCCCTCCACTTT. Protein sequence: CASSLVQGSYSPLHF. The rearrangement uses TRBV7-2 and TRBJ1-6; TRBD1 is a possible D gene (6 bases). The V and J ends lost 1 base and 8 bases respectively, with 12 bases between them. The CDR3 consists of 15 residues. Germline CDR1 is SGHTA and CDR2 is FQGNSA.

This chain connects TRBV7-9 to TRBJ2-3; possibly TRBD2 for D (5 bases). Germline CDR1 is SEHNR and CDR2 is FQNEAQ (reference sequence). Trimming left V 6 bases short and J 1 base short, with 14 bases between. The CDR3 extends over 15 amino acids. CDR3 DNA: TGTGCCAGCAGTTCAGAGGGTGGGGGCACAGATACGCAGTATTTT. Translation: CASSSEGGGTDTQYF.

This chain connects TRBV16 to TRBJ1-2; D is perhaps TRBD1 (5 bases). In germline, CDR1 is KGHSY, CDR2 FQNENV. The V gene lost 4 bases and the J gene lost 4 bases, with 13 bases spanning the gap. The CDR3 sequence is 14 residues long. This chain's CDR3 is CASSPTRQSYGYTF. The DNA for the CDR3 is TGTGCCAGCAGCCCCACCCGACAGAGCTATGGCTACACCTTC.

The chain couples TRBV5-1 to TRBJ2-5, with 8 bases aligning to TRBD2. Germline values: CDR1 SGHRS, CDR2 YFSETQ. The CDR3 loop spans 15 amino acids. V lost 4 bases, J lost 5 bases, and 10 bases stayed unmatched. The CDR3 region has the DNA TGCGCCAGCAGCGCCGGGACTAGTCGGATTGAGACCCAGTACTTC. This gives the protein CASSAGTSRIETQYF.

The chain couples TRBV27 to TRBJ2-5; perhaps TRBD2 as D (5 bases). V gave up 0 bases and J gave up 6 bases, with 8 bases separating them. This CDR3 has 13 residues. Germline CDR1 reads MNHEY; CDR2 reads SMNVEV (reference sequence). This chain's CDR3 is CASSLSGSKTQYF. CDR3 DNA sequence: TGTGCCAGCAGTTTATCGGGGAGCAAGACCCAGTACTTC.

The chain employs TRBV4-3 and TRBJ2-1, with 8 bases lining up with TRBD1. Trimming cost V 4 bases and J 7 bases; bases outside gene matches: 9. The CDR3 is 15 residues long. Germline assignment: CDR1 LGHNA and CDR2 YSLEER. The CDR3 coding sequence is TGCGCCAGCAGCCCAGGGGGCCGGACCGTAAATGAGCAGTTCTTC. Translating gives CASSPGGRTVNEQFF.

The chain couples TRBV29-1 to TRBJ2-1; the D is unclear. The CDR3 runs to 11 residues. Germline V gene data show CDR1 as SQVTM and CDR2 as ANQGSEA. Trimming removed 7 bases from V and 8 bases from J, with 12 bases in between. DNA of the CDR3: TGCAGCGCCAACAGCATTTATGAGCAGTTCTTC. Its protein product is CSANSIYEQFF.

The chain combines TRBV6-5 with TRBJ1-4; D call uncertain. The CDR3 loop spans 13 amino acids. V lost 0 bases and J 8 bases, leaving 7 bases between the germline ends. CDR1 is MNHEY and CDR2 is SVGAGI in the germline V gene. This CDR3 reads CASSYSSGEKLFF. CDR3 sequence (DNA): TGTGCCAGCAGTTACTCCTCGGGAGAAAAACTGTTTTTT.

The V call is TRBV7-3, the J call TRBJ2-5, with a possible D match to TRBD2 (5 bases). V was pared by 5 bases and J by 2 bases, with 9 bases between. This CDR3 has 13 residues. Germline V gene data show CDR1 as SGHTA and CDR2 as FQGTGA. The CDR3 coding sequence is TGTGCCAGCAGCCCTCCGGGGCAAGAGACCCAGTACTTC. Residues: CASSPPGQETQYF.

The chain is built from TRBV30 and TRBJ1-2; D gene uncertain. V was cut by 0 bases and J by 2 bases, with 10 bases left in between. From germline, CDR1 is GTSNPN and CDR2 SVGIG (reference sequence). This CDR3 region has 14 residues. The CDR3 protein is CAWSVQPVNYGYTF. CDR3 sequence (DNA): TGTGCCTGGAGTGTACAACCCGTAAACTATGGCTACACCTTC.

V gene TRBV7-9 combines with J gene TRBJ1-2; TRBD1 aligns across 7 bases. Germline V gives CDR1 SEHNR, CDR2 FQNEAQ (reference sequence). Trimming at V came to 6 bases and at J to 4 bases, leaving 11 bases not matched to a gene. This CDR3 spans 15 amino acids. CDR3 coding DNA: TGTGCCAGCAGACAATCGACAGGGCAAAGCTATGGCTACACCTTC. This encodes CASRQSTGQSYGYTF. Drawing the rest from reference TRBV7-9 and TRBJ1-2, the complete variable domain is DTGVSQNPRHKITKRGQNVTFRCDPISEHNRLYWYRQTLGQGPEFLTYFQNEAQLEKSRLLSDRFSAERPKGSFSTLEIQRTEQGDSAMYLCASRQSTGQSYGYTFGSGTRLTVV.

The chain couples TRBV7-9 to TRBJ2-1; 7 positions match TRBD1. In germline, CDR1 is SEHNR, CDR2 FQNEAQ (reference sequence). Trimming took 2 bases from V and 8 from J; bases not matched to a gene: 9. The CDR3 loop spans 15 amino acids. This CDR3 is CASSLRVSGGYEQFF. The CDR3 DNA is TGTGCCAGCAGCTTACGAGTCTCAGGGGGATATGAGCAGTTCTTC.

The CDR3 nucleotides are TGTGCCAGCAGCAGAGACAGGGTCCCTGGAAACACCATATATTTT. This translates into CASSRDRVPGNTIYF. This chain connects TRBV7-2 to TRBJ1-3; 7 nucleotides align to TRBD1. Germline V gives CDR1 SGHTA, CDR2 FQGNSA. With 5 bases clipped from V and 2 bases from J, the junction kept 6 bases outside the gene matches. The CDR3 extends over 15 amino acids.

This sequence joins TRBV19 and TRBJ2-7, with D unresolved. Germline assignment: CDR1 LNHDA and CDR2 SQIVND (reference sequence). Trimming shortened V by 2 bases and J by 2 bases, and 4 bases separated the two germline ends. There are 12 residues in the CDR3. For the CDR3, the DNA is TGTGCCAGTAGTATAAGCCCCTACGAGCAGTACTTC. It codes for CASSISPYEQYF. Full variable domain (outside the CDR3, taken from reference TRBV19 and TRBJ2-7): DGGITQSPKYLFRKEGQNVTLSCEQNLNHDAMYWYRQDPGQGLRLIYYSQIVNDFQKGDIAEGYSVSREKKESFPLTVTSAQKNPTAFYLCASSISPYEQYFGPGTRLTVT.

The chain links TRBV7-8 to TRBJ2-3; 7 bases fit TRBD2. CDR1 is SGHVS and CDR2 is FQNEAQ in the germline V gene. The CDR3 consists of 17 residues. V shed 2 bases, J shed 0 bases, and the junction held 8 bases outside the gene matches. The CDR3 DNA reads TGTGCCAGCAGCTTACGCCAGCGGGGCTCTAGCACAGATACGCAGTATTTT. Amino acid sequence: CASSLRQRGSSTDTQYF. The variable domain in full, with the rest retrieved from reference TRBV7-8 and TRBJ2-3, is GAGVSQSPRYKVAKRGQDVALRCDPISGHVSLFWYQQALGQGPEFLTYFQNEAQLDKSGLPSDRFFAERPEGSVSTLKIQRTQQEDSAVYLCASSLRQRGSSTDTQYFGPGTRLTVL.

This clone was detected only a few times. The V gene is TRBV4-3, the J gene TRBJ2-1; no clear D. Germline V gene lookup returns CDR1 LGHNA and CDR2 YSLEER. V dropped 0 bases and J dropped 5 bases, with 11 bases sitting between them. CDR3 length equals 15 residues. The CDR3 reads CASSQEGGGHNEQFF. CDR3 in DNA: TGCGCCAGCAGCCAAGAAGGTGGCGGCCACAATGAGCAGTTCTTC.

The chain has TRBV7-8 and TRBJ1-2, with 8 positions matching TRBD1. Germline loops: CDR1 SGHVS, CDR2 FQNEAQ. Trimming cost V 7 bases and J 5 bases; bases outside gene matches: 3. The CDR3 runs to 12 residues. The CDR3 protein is CASKDREYGYTF. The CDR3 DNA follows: TGTGCCAGCAAGGACAGGGAATATGGCTACACCTTC.

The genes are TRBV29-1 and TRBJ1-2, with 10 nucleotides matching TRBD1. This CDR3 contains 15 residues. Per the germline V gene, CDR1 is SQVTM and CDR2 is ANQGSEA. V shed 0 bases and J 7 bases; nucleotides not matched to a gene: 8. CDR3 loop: CSVEDLLTGGSGYTF. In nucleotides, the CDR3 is TGCAGCGTTGAAGACCTCCTGACAGGGGGCAGTGGCTACACCTTC.

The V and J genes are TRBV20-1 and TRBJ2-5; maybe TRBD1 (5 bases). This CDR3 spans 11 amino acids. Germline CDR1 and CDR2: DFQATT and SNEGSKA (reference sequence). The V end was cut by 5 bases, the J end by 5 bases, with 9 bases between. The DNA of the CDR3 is TGCAGTGCTGTCCCAGGGGAGACCCAGTACTTC. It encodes CSAVPGETQYF.

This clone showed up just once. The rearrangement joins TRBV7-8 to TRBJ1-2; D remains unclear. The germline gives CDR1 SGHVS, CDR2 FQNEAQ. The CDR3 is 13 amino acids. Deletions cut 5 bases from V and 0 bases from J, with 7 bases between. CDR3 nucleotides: TGTGCCAGCAGCCCATCAGCTAACTATGGCTACACCTTC. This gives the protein CASSPSANYGYTF.

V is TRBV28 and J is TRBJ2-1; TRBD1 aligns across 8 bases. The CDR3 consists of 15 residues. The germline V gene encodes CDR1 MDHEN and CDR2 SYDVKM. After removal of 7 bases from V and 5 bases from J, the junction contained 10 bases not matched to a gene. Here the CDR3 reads CASTAGQVLDNEQFF. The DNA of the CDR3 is TGTGCCAGCACCGCGGGACAGGTGTTGGACAATGAGCAGTTCTTC.

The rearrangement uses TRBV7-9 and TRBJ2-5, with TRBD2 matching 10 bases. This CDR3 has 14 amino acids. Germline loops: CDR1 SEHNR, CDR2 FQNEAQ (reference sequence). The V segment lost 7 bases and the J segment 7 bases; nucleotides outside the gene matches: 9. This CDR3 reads CASNRAGGPPTQYF. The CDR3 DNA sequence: TGTGCCAGCAACCGAGCGGGGGGGCCTCCGACCCAGTACTTC.

CDR3 region: CAKDKTRSGYTF. The CDR3 DNA reads TGCGCCAAGGACAAAACGAGGAGTGGCTACACCTTC. The chain carries TRBV10-1 and TRBJ1-2, with D possibly matching TRBD1 (5 bases). Trimming shortened V by 10 bases and J by 7 bases, and 16 bases separated the two germline ends. The CDR3 length is 12 residues. Germline V gene data show CDR1 as WNHNN and CDR2 as SYGVQD (reference sequence).

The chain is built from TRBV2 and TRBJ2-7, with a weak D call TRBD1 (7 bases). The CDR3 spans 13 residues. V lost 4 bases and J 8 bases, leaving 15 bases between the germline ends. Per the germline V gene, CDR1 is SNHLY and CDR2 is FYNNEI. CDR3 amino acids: CASSADRTTKQYF. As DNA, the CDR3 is TGTGCCAGCAGTGCGGACAGGACTACCAAGCAGTACTTC.

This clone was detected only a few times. The CDR3 nucleotides read TGTGCCAGCAGTCGACGGGACAACCCCTACGAGCAGTACTTC. Translation gives CASSRRDNPYEQYF. This chain uses TRBV2 with TRBJ2-7, with D perhaps TRBD1 (6 bases). Per germline, CDR1 SNHLY and CDR2 FYNNEI. The CDR3 runs 14 residues. Between the trimmed V and J ends, which lost 5 bases and 2 bases, there was a span of 13 bases.